This T cell receptor beta chain was recovered during a study of graft-versus-host responses after intestinal transplantation. In the study overall: Each transplant was multivisceral, liver-intestinal, or isolated intestinal. Recipients uniformly received anti-thymocyte globulin induction, followed by tacrolimus and steroids for approximately 3 years. Study findings and constraints: GvH clones appeared in recipient marrow, some first in ileum or blood.

The CDR3 has 17 amino acids. Losses at the gene ends were 3 bases for V and 4 bases for J; bases not matched to a gene: 12. Germline loops: CDR1 SGDLS, CDR2 YYNGEE. The data were produced by immunoSEQ multiplex PCR, yet TCRdb's version contains in-frame clones alone and is incomplete. The sample yields around 84,000 clones, 80% to 85% seen once. About this clone itself: What it recognizes is unknown.

This sample comprised unstimulated CD8+ T cells sorted from spleen or lymph node cells, obtained before intestinal transplant. The clonotype was recovered from a human donor who received an intestinal transplant. This chain uses TRBV9 with TRBJ2-5, with 10 bases lining up with TRBD1. Here the CDR3 reads CASSDRPPTGGRETQYF. In DNA, the CDR3 is TGTGCCAGCAGCGACCGCCCCCCGACAGGGGGCAGAGAGACCCAGTACTTC. Full variable domain (missing parts from reference TRBV9 and TRBJ2-5): DSGVTQTPKHLITATGQRVTLRCSPRSGDLSVYWYQQSLDQGLQFLIQYYNGEERAKGNILERFSAQQFPDLHSELNLSSLELGDSALYFCASSDRPPTGGRETQYFGPGTRLLVL.